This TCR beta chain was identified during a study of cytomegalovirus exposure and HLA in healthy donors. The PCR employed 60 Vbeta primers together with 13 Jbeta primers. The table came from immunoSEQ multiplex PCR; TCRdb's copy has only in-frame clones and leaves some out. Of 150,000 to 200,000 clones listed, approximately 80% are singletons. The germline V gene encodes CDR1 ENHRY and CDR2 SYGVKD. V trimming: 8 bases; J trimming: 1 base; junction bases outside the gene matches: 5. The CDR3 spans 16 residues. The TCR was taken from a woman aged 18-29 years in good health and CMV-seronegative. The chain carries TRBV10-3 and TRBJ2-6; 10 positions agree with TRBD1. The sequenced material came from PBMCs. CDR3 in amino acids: CAIGRDRGSGANVLTF. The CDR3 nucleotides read TGTGCCATCGGTCGGGACAGGGGTTCTGGGGCCAACGTCCTGACTTTC.